This T cell receptor (beta chain) was documented in a study of cytomegalovirus exposure and HLA in healthy donors. Points from the study as a whole: Generally TCR sequences proved uncommon, though certain public TCRs appeared in numerous donors. Among TCR beta chains, those listed as cytomegalovirus-associated numbered 164. In vitro checks showed that a few CMV-associated chains really do target CMV antigens.

This table comes from immunoSEQ multiplex PCR, and its TCRdb copy is limited to in-frame clones, with some not included. The table lists roughly 120,000 clones, 85% to 90% of them singletons. On this clone: Its antigen is unidentified.

The length of the CDR3 is 16 residues. Germline V CDR1 and CDR2: SGDLS, YYNGEE. The germline V and J ends were trimmed by 4 bases and 5 bases, with 19 bases remaining between them. The origin of this receptor is a woman in her thirties in good health and CMV-seropositive. The chain is built from TRBV9 and TRBJ2-1, with D perhaps matching TRBD2 (5 bases). The specimen sequenced was PBMCs. CDR3 loop: CASSSPVAGVDNEQFF. The CDR3 region has the DNA TGTGCCAGCAGCTCCCCCGTGGCGGGCGTTGACAATGAGCAGTTCTTC. The full variable domain, in which reference TRBV9 and TRBJ2-1 provide the parts outside the CDR3, is DSGVTQTPKHLITATGQRVTLRCSPRSGDLSVYWYQQSLDQGLQFLIQYYNGEERAKGNILERFSAQQFPDLHSELNLSSLELGDSALYFCASSSPVAGVDNEQFFGPGTRLTVL.